Below are 13 T cell receptor beta chains sequenced from a single sample in a study of metastatic and nonmetastatic thyroid tumors. TCRdb reprocessed the PCR reads using MiXCR. The sample holds 91,000 or so clones, more than 9.5% seen once. Every patient was untreated before thyroid surgery. The sample was blood. The receptors here all came from a female donor with papillary thyroid cancer or a benign thyroid nodule (not recorded which). Some clones in this sample may be carry-over from other donors' samples.

The table lists this clone with many counts. The chain is built from TRBV6-1 and TRBJ1-6; the D gene is possibly TRBD1 (5 bases). The CDR3 has 12 residues. Germline lookup yields CDR1 MNHNS and CDR2 SASEGT. The germline V and J ends were trimmed by 5 bases and 10 bases, with 9 bases remaining between them. CDR3 amino acids: CASSMTASPLHF. Here the CDR3 DNA reads TGTGCCAGCAGTATGACAGCCTCACCCCTCCACTTT.

In this sample, this clone turned up many times. The CDR3: CASIARTGTGNTIYF. The CDR3 DNA reads as TGTGCCAGCATCGCCAGGACAGGGACTGGAAACACCATATATTTT. The chain combines TRBV6-1 with TRBJ1-3, with TRBD1 matching 8 bases. CDR1 and CDR2 (germline): MNHNS, SASEGT. The CDR3 length is 15 residues. V trimming: 7 bases; J trimming: 2 bases; junction bases outside the gene matches: 7.

There are many counts of this clone. In DNA, the CDR3 is TGTGCCAGCAGCGAGACAGGTAGAAACACCGGGGAGCTGTTTTTT. Its protein product is CASSETGRNTGELFF. This chain connects TRBV2 to TRBJ2-2, with D possibly TRBD1 on 6 matching bases. Looked up from germline, CDR1 is SNHLY and CDR2 is FYNNEI. V was shortened by 6 bases and J by 2 bases, with 13 bases between the two germline ends. The CDR3 runs 15 residues.

At least ten counts were recorded for this clone. The V and J genes are TRBV20-1 and TRBJ1-6; 7 nucleotides align to TRBD1. This CDR3 is 16 amino acids long. J lost 7 bases, V lost 0 bases, and 9 bases had no gene match. Germline V gives CDR1 DFQATT, CDR2 SNEGSKA (reference sequence). CDR3 in amino acids: CSARETGTARNSPLHF. CDR3 in DNA: TGCAGTGCTAGAGAAACCGGGACAGCGAGAAATTCACCCCTCCACTTT.

This clone was detected ten times or more. This chain joins TRBV20-1 and TRBJ2-7, with 8 bases matching TRBD2. The V segment lost 6 bases and the J segment 3 bases; nucleotides outside the gene matches: 10. The CDR3 contains 14 residues. Germline lookup yields CDR1 DFQATT and CDR2 SNEGSKA (reference sequence). Written as DNA, the CDR3 is TGCAGTGCCTGTCTAGCGGGCAATGACTACGAGCAGTACTTC. It specifies CSACLAGNDYEQYF.

This clone occurred many times. V usage is TRBV18 and J usage is TRBJ2-2; 9 positions match TRBD1. Looked up from germline, CDR1 is KGHSH and CDR2 is LQKENI. CDR3 length: 16 residues. V lost 2 bases, J lost 6 bases, and 7 bases stayed unmatched. The CDR3 region is CASSPFAGQGSGELFF. The CDR3 DNA reads TGTGCCAGCTCACCATTCGCGGGACAGGGATCCGGGGAGCTGTTTTTT.

This clone was detected many times. The chain links TRBV4-3 to TRBJ2-1, with 10 bases lining up with TRBD2. The CDR3 sequence is 16 residues long. J gave up 8 bases and V 4 bases, and 11 bases lay outside the gene matches. Germline V gene lookup returns CDR1 LGHNA and CDR2 YSLEER. Here the CDR3 DNA reads TGCGCCAGCAGCCCCAGCGCACTAGCGGGATTCTATGAGCAGTTCTTC. This codes for CASSPSALAGFYEQFF.

The genes are TRBV6-1 and TRBJ2-7, with TRBD2 identical over 10 bases. Germline CDR1 MNHNS, CDR2 SASEGT. V shed 1 base and J 0 bases; nucleotides not matched to a gene: 0. The CDR3 runs 15 residues. The CDR3 DNA is TGTGCCAGCAGTGAAGGACTAGCGGGCTCCTACGAGCAGTACTTC. As protein: CASSEGLAGSYEQYF.

This clone appeared many times. The chain carries TRBV6-2 or TRBV6-3 and TRBJ1-5; perhaps TRBD1 as D (5 bases). The germline CDR1 and CDR2 sequences are MNHEY and SVGEGT. The CDR3 length is 19 residues. V lost 2 bases and J lost 0, with 20 bases in between. The CDR3 DNA reads TGTGCCAGCAGTTACGCCGCCCCGGGGCCTCTCGATAGCAATCAGCCCCAGCATTTT. It encodes CASSYAAPGPLDSNQPQHF.

This clone was observed at least ten times. The chain couples TRBV4-3 to TRBJ2-1; the match to TRBD2 covers 9 bases. Germline CDR1 is LGHNA and CDR2 is YSLEER. This CDR3 comprises 13 residues. V shed 6 bases, J shed 6 bases, and the junction held 3 bases outside the gene matches. The CDR3 DNA is TGCGCCAGCAGAGATAGCGGGAGCAATGAGCAGTTCTTC. As protein: CASRDSGSNEQFF.

The chain employs TRBV4-1 and TRBJ1-2; 7 nucleotides line up with TRBD1. Trimming took 1 base from V and 12 from J; bases not matched to a gene: 14. CDR1 MGHRA and CDR2 YSYEKL come from the germline V gene. The CDR3 length is 15 residues. CDR3 region: CASSQVGGAGGLHTF. In DNA form, the CDR3 reads TGCGCCAGCAGCCAAGTTGGTGGGGCAGGGGGACTCCACACCTTC.

This clone was found many times. The chain combines TRBV6-4 with TRBJ2-3; D is unclear. The CDR3 has 13 residues. Deletions cut 4 bases from V and 5 bases from J, with 10 bases between. In germline, CDR1 is MRHNA, CDR2 SNTAGT. The CDR3 sequence: CASSGIPGDTQYF. The DNA of the CDR3 is TGTGCCAGCAGTGGTATCCCTGGAGATACGCAGTATTTT.

This clone was observed at least ten times. The chain couples TRBV12-3 or TRBV12-4 to TRBJ1-2, with D possibly matching TRBD1 (5 bases). The length of the CDR3 is 12 residues. V lost 5 bases, J lost 8 bases, and 12 bases lay in between. DNA of the CDR3: TGTGCCAGCAGTCCGGACACCAGGGGCTACACCTTC. Protein sequence: CASSPDTRGYTF.